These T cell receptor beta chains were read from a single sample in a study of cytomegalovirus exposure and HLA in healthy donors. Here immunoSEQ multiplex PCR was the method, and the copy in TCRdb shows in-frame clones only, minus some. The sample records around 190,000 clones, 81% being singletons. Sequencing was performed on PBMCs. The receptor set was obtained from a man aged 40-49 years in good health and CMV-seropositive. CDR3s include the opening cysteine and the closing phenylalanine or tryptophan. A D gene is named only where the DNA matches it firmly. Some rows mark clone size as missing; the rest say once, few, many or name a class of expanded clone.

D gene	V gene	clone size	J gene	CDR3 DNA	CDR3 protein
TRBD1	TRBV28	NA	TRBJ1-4	TGTGCCAGCAGTTTGCCCGGGACAGGGGATGAAAAACTGTTTTTT	CASSLPGTGDEKLFF
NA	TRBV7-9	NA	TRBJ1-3	TGTGCCAGCAGCTTAGGCCGGGCAGGGTTTTTCTTCGGAAACACCATATATTTT	CASSLGRAGFFFGNTIYF
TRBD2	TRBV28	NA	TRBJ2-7	TGTGCCAGCAGTCAGAAGGGACGGAGGACTAGCGGGAGGGCCGAACGCCCCTACGAGCAGTACTTC	CASSQKGRRTSGRAERPYEQYF
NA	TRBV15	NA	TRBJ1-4	TGTGCCACCAGCCCAGAGTTGGGCGCAACTAATGAAAAACTGTTTTTT	CATSPELGATNEKLFF
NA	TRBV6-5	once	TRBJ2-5	TGTGCCAGCAGAAAAGGGAGAGAGACCCAGTACTTC	CASRKGRETQYF
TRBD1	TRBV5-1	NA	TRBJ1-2	TGCGCCAGCAGCTCCGACAGGGGACATGGCTACACCTTC	CASSSDRGHGYTF
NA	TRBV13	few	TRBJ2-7	TGTGCCAGCAGTCCGGCGGGCCGCGGACCCTACGAGCAGTACTTC	CASSPAGRGPYEQYF
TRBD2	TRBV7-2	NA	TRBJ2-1	TGTGCCAGCAAAAGGGCGGGAGGGGGGTTTGAGCAGTTCTTC	CASKRAGGGFEQFF
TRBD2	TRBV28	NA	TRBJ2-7	TGTGCCAGCAGTTTAACGGGAGGGTCCTACGAGCAGTACTTC	CASSLTGGSYEQYF
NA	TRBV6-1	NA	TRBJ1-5	TGTGCCGGAGGGGGGGGGCTCGGCAATCAGCCCCAGCATTTT	CAGGGGLGNQPQHF
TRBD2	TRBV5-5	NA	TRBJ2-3	TGTGCCAGCAGCTTTGGACTAGCCTCCACAGATACGCAGTATTTT	CASSFGLASTDTQYF
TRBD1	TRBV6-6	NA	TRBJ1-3	TGTGCCAGCAAACGAGAGGGGGCAGAAGGAAACACCATATATTTT	CASKREGAEGNTIYF
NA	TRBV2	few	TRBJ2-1	TGTGCCAGCAGTCAGATAGAGGGTTTGTATGAGTTCTTC	CASSQIEGLYEFF
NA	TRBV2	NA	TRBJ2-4	TGTGCCAGCAGTGAGCTGAGGACCAAAAACATTCAGTACTTC	CASSELRTKNIQYF
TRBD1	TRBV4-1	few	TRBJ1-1	TGCGCCAGCAGCCACCGACAGGGTAGGAACACTGAAGCTTTCTTT	CASSHRQGRNTEAFF